The clone carrying this T cell receptor beta chain was seen just once. Trimming left V 6 bases short and J 3 bases short, with 11 bases between. Germline V gives CDR1 WSHSY, CDR2 SAAADI. The CDR3 totals 14 residues. The data derive from a study of blood T cell repertoires in COVID-19. Study-level background: Acute and convalescent COVID-19 specimens originated in the United States, Italy and Spain. T cells, B-cell-depleted T cells, or PBMCs provided the cDNA or gDNA that served as material.

The authors' processing: Scientists estimated how many nucleated cells there were by amplifying reference gene primers. Produced via immunoSEQ multiplex PCR; TCRdb's table is partial and in-frame only. From that table come the V and J calls and clone size; the DNA was used to work out D and trimming. The sample has about 100,000 clones, over 80% seen once. Sequencing was performed on peripheral blood. The V call is TRBV10-2, the J call TRBJ2-2; no reliable D call. The clonotype comes from a man between 45 and 60 years old with active or convalescent COVID-19. CDR3 amino acids: CASRIRADTGELFF. DNA of the CDR3: TGCGCCAGCAGGATCCGAGCCGACACCGGGGAGCTGTTTTTT.